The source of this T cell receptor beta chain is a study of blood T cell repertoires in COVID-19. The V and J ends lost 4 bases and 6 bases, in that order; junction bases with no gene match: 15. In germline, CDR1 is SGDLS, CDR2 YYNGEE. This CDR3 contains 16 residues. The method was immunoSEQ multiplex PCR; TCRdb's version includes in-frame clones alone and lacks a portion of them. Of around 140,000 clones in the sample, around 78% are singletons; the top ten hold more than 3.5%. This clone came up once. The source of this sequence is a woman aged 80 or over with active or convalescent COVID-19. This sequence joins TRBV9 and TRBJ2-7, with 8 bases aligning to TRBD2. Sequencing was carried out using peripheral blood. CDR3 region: CASSPRFSGEVSEQYF. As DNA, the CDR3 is TGTGCCAGCAGCCCCCGGTTTAGCGGGGAGGTAAGCGAGCAGTACTTC.